The text below deals with one TCR beta chain. This entry belongs to a study of CD8 T cells in Susac syndrome. RNA in amounts of roughly 0.5 to 1 ug was reverse transcribed with random hexamers. TCRdb ran MiXCR on the immunoSEQ multiplex PCR reads and lists one entry per CDR3 protein. The profile shows about 160,000 distinct CDR3 sequences, roughly 94% of them singletons. This receptor was identified in a human donor in good health. The sequenced material came from CD4+ T cells from PBMCs.

The CDR3 spells CSTLQGGETQYF. The CDR3 DNA reads as TGCAGCACCCTGCAGGGCGGGGAGACCCAGTACTTC. The chain has TRBV29-1 and TRBJ2-5; D possibly matches TRBD1 or TRBD2 (5 bases each). The germline V gene encodes CDR1 SQVTM and CDR2 ANQGSEA. Trimming removed 8 bases at V and 5 bases at J, with 15 bases between. The CDR3 totals 12 residues.